The subject of this entry is one TCR beta chain. This entry comes from a study of cytomegalovirus exposure and HLA in healthy donors. The CDR3 is 15 residues long. Germline-derived CDR1 and CDR2 are SGHRS and YFSETQ. V was trimmed by 4 bases and J by 2 bases, leaving 16 bases between them. 60 Vbeta and 13 Jbeta primers were used in PCR. The repertoire was sequenced with immunoSEQ multiplex PCR; TCRdb's copy has only in-frame clones and lacks some. The sample has about 150,000 clones; approximately 77% are singletons. The source of this sequence is a man between 18 and 29 years old in good health and CMV-seronegative. The sample was PBMCs. The chain has TRBV5-1 and TRBJ2-7, with a weak D call TRBD2 (5 bases). DNA of the CDR3: TGCGCCAGCAGCCGACCGGGGTCTTTAACCTACGAGCAGTACTTC. Protein product: CASSRPGSLTYEQYF. Based on the CDR3 plus reference TRBV5-1 and TRBJ2-7, the full variable domain is KAGVTQTPRYLIKTRGQQVTLSCSPISGHRSVSWYQQTPGQGLQFLFEYFSETQRNKGNFPGRFSGRQFSNSRSEMNVSTLELGDSALYLCASSRPGSLTYEQYFGPGTRLTVT.